Shown below are 32 T cell receptor beta chains from a single sample sequenced in a study of T cells in tuberculosis. Sequencing used immunoSEQ multiplex PCR; TCRdb keeps in-frame clones, though not all of them. The data contain 40,000 to 45,000 clones, 90% to 95% of them singletons. Sequences were obtained from PBMCs. These receptor sequences come from a donor between 5 and 29 years old with latent tuberculosis or without tuberculosis infection.

This sequence joins TRBV11-3 and TRBJ1-2, with D unresolved. Germline loops: CDR1 SGHNT, CDR2 YENEEA. The ends were cut back, 4 bases at V and 4 bases at J, with 7 bases in the middle. The CDR3 has 12 amino acids. The CDR3 is CASSSGAYGYTF. The CDR3, as DNA: TGTGCCAGCAGCTCCGGTGCCTATGGCTACACCTTC.

The chain links TRBV19 to TRBJ2-2, with 8 bases that match TRBD1. The junction had 7 bases not matched to a gene; V was cut back by 7 bases and J by 6 bases. Germline V lookup: CDR1 LNHDA, CDR2 SQIVND (reference sequence). This CDR3 has 14 residues. The CDR3 region has the DNA TGTGCCAGTACCCCTCGGACAGGGCCCGGGGAGCTGTTTTTT. Its translation is CASTPRTGPGELFF.

V is TRBV5-5 and J is TRBJ2-7; 11 bases fit TRBD1. In germline, CDR1 is SGHKS, CDR2 YYEKEE (reference sequence). The J segment lost 0 bases and the V segment lost 0 bases, leaving 2 bases of the junction unmatched. This CDR3 contains 16 residues. The CDR3 sequence: CASSLEGQGDSYEQYF. In nucleotides, the CDR3 is TGTGCCAGCAGCTTGGAGGGACAGGGGGACTCCTACGAGCAGTACTTC.

The CDR3 DNA reads TGTGCCAGCACCGGTTTGGGGACTAGCGGGTTGTGGCAGTACTTC. This gives the protein CASTGLGTSGLWQYF. The chain has TRBV7-9 and TRBJ2-7, with 12 bases lining up with TRBD2. Trimming took 7 bases from V and 9 from J; bases not matched to a gene: 13. The CDR3 has 15 amino acids. Germline assignment: CDR1 SEHNR and CDR2 FQNEAQ (reference sequence).

This chain uses TRBV6-1 with TRBJ1-5; D gene unclear. Between the trimmed V and J ends, which lost 3 bases and 3 bases, there was a span of 12 bases. Germline assignment: CDR1 MNHNS and CDR2 SASEGT. The CDR3 sequence is 15 residues long. The CDR3 region is CASSDDNSNNQPQHF. DNA of the CDR3: TGTGCCAGCAGTGATGATAACAGCAACAATCAGCCCCAGCATTTT.

J is TRBJ2-7 and V is TRBV4-1; 9 bases match TRBD1. The CDR3 has 15 amino acids. Germline V gene data show CDR1 as MGHRA and CDR2 as YSYEKL. V shed 4 bases, J shed 6 bases, and the junction held 10 bases outside the gene matches. In DNA, the CDR3 is TGCGCCAGCAGCCTATGGGACAGGGCAGTATCCGAGCAGTACTTC. The encoded protein is CASSLWDRAVSEQYF.

The J gene is TRBJ2-7, the V gene TRBV5-1; 9 nucleotides align to TRBD1. The germline V gene encodes CDR1 SGHRS and CDR2 YFSETQ. V lost 4 bases, J lost 1 base, and 9 bases stayed unmatched. The CDR3 has 16 residues. CDR3 DNA: TGCGCCAGCAGCGCCGGACCGGGACAGGGATCCTACGAGCAGTACTTC. Protein: CASSAGPGQGSYEQYF.

Comments on this clone: This sample also contains other DNA sequences that code for the same CDR3. This chain uses TRBV6-5 with TRBJ2-2; D unresolved. Germline loops: CDR1 MNHEY, CDR2 SVGAGI. CDR3 size: 14 residues. Trimming cost V 2 bases and J 5 bases, with 9 bases left between them. CDR3 protein: CASSYPTTTGELFF. Here the CDR3 DNA reads TGTGCCAGCAGTTACCCGACAACGACCGGGGAGCTGTTTTTT.

The DNA of the CDR3 is TGTGCCAGCAGTTATCGGTTGGACAGAATGAACACTGAAGCTTTCTTT. Protein product: CASSYRLDRMNTEAFF. The chain carries TRBV6-6 and TRBJ1-1; D possibly corresponds to TRBD1 (6 bases). The V gene lost 3 bases and the J gene lost 0 bases, with 14 bases spanning the gap. CDR1 and CDR2 (germline): MNHNY, SVGAGI (reference sequence). This CDR3 has 16 amino acids.

The chain combines TRBV25-1 with TRBJ1-1, with 11 positions matching TRBD1. Germline trimming cut 2 bases from V and 10 bases from J; bases unmatched to any gene: 12. The CDR3 totals 16 residues. CDR1 and CDR2 from the germline V gene are MGHDK and SYGVNS. The CDR3 DNA reads as TGTGCCAGCAGTGAACTCCCCGGGACAGGGGGTCGTGGAGCTTTCTTT. It specifies CASSELPGTGGRGAFF.

V and J are TRBV19 and TRBJ2-1; 10 bases line up with TRBD1. The germline V gene has CDR1 LNHDA and CDR2 SQIVND (reference sequence). V lost 2 bases, J lost 8 bases, and 9 bases stayed unmatched. The CDR3 sequence is 16 residues long. CDR3 DNA: TGTGCCAGTAGTATAATGGGACAGGGGAGTCAAGATGAGCAGTTCTTC. It yields the protein CASSIMGQGSQDEQFF. Looking up the rest from reference TRBV19 and TRBJ2-1 gives the full variable domain: DGGITQSPKYLFRKEGQNVTLSCEQNLNHDAMYWYRQDPGQGLRLIYYSQIVNDFQKGDIAEGYSVSREKKESFPLTVTSAQKNPTAFYLCASSIMGQGSQDEQFFGPGTRLTVL.

The CDR3: CASSRQGFYEQYF. In DNA, the CDR3 is TGTGCCAGTAGTCGACAGGGTTTCTACGAGCAGTACTTC. The chain carries TRBV19 and TRBJ2-7; 7 bases align to TRBD1. V lost 5 bases, J lost 3 bases, and 4 bases stayed unmatched. Germline V CDR1 and CDR2: LNHDA, SQIVND (reference sequence). The CDR3 loop spans 13 amino acids.

CDR3 in DNA: TGTGCCAGCAGCCCCGAGGGAGTCGAGCAGTACTTC. It translates to CASSPEGVEQYF. J is TRBJ2-7 and V is TRBV9, with a possible D match to TRBD2 (5 bases). The CDR3 consists of 12 residues. Germline CDR1 SGDLS, CDR2 YYNGEE. Trimming removed 4 bases from V and 6 bases from J, with 11 bases in between.

The rearrangement joins TRBV19 to TRBJ1-1; 9 bases agree with TRBD1. The germline CDR1 and CDR2 sequences are LNHDA and SQIVND (reference sequence). V was clipped by 5 bases and J by 7 bases; unmatched bases: 14. CDR3 size: 16 residues. CDR3 coding DNA: TGTGCCAGTAGTCTCCATCCGGGACAGGGTTTCGGTGAAGCTTTCTTT. Translating it yields CASSLHPGQGFGEAFF.

The gene calls are TRBV4-1 and TRBJ1-3; D is undetermined. The length of the CDR3 is 13 residues. Germline CDR1 MGHRA, CDR2 YSYEKL. V lost 4 bases and J 8 bases, leaving 12 bases between the germline ends. The CDR3 coding sequence is TGCGCCAGCAGCCCCCCCGACCGGGACACCATATATTTT. Translation gives CASSPPDRDTIYF.

The CDR3 reads CSAGRQLTDTQYF. CDR3 coding DNA: TGCAGCGCAGGGCGACAGCTCACAGATACGCAGTATTTT. V usage is TRBV29-1 and J usage is TRBJ2-3, with D possibly matching TRBD1 (5 bases). V lost 7 bases and J 2 bases, leaving 13 bases between the germline ends. This CDR3 spans 13 amino acids. From germline, CDR1 is SQVTM and CDR2 ANQGSEA.

The genes are TRBV19 and TRBJ2-7; TRBD2 is a possible D gene (6 bases). The germline CDR1 and CDR2 sequences are LNHDA and SQIVND (reference sequence). This CDR3 has 14 amino acids. Trimming took 4 bases from V and 6 from J, leaving 16 bases between them. DNA of the CDR3: TGTGCCAGTAGTACCTTGGGGGAGGCTTCCGAGCAGTACTTC. Its translation is CASSTLGEASEQYF.

About this clone itself: Relative to the germline gene, one junction end is altered; a read error may explain this. The gene calls are TRBV7-2 and TRBJ2-7; tentatively, D is TRBD2 (5 bases). CDR1 is SGHTA, CDR2 FQGNSA, per germline. This CDR3 spans 16 amino acids. The DNA for the CDR3 is TGTGCCAGCAGCTTAGCGCGGGCCCCGGCCCTTTACGAGCAGCACTTC. Translating gives CASSLARAPALYEQHF.

The rearrangement joins TRBV12-5 to TRBJ2-6; TRBD2 might be the D (5 bases). Per the germline V gene, CDR1 is LGHNT and CDR2 is FRNRAP. The CDR3 covers 18 residues. Trimming pared 2 bases from V and 1 base from J, leaving 15 bases between. This CDR3 reads CASGLLSLWESGANVLTF. For the CDR3, the DNA is TGTGCTAGTGGTTTGCTCTCATTGTGGGAGTCTGGGGCCAACGTCCTGACTTTC.

The CDR3 DNA sequence: TGTGCTAGTGGTGGGGGGGTATACAATGAGCAGTTCTTC. Translating it yields CASGGGVYNEQFF. The V and J genes are TRBV12-5 and TRBJ2-1; 7 bases line up with TRBD2. CDR3 length: 13 residues. From germline, CDR1 is LGHNT and CDR2 FRNRAP. V shed 5 bases, J shed 4 bases, and the junction held 2 bases outside the gene matches.

The rearrangement links TRBV19 to TRBJ2-1; 13 bases are shared with TRBD2. Trimming took 6 bases from V and 7 from J; bases not matched to a gene: 6. This CDR3 comprises 15 residues. Germline CDR1 and CDR2: LNHDA and SQIVND (reference sequence). DNA of the CDR3: TGTGCCAGTAGCAAGACTAGCGGGAGGCGGAATGAGCAGTTCTTC. Its protein is CASSKTSGRRNEQFF.

The CDR3 bases are TGTGCCAGCAGCTTTGGAAACAGTTACAATGAGCAGTTCTTC. Protein product: CASSFGNSYNEQFF. The rearrangement links TRBV7-2 to TRBJ2-1, with no clear D. Germline V gene lookup returns CDR1 SGHTA and CDR2 FQGNSA. The germline V and J ends were trimmed by 3 bases and 4 bases, with 10 bases remaining between them. The CDR3 has 14 residues.

The chain employs TRBV5-1 and TRBJ1-5, with D hard to call. V dropped 1 base and J dropped 0 bases, with 8 bases sitting between them. The CDR3 totals 15 residues. Per the germline V gene, CDR1 is SGHRS and CDR2 is YFSETQ. In DNA form, the CDR3 reads TGCGCCAGCAGCTTGAGAGGAGATAGCAATCAGCCCCAGCATTTT. This translates into CASSLRGDSNQPQHF.

V and J are TRBV5-5 and TRBJ2-7; D perhaps matches TRBD1 (5 bases). In germline, CDR1 is SGHKS, CDR2 YYEKEE (reference sequence). V gave up 3 bases and J gave up 11 bases, with 12 bases separating them. The CDR3 contains 11 residues. The DNA for the CDR3 is TGTGCCAGCAGCTGGGGCTACGGCGAGTACTTC. Protein: CASSWGYGEYF. The variable domain in full, completed from reference TRBV5-5 and TRBJ2-7, reads DAGVTQSPTHLIKTRGQQVTLRCSPISGHKSVSWYQQVLGQGPQFIFQYYEKEERGRGNFPDRFSARQFPNYSSELNVNALLLGDSALYLCASSWGYGEYFGPGTRLTVT.

V and J are TRBV27 and TRBJ1-5; D call uncertain. Germline V gene data show CDR1 as MNHEY and CDR2 as SMNVEV (reference sequence). Trimming removed 4 bases at V and 6 bases at J, with 13 bases between. This CDR3 region has 14 residues. Here the CDR3 reads CASSYTALGQPQHF. The CDR3 DNA follows: TGTGCCAGCAGTTATACAGCCCTGGGTCAGCCCCAGCATTTT.

V is TRBV7-3 and J is TRBJ2-7, with 9 positions matching TRBD1. The ends lost 4 bases at V and 7 bases at J; junction bases unmatched: 14. The CDR3 loop spans 16 amino acids. The germline V gene encodes CDR1 SGHTA and CDR2 FQGTGA. The CDR3 DNA is TGTGCCAGCAGCTCCTCCGGGACAGGGCGATTCGAAGAGCAGTACTTC. This sequence encodes CASSSSGTGRFEEQYF.

V is TRBV7-9 and J is TRBJ1-1, with a weak D call TRBD1 (6 bases). This CDR3 is 13 amino acids long. V was pared by 3 bases and J by 7 bases, with 12 bases between. Germline V CDR1 and CDR2: SEHNR, FQNEAQ (reference sequence). The CDR3: CASSFSEGVEAFF. The CDR3 DNA reads as TGTGCCAGCAGCTTTTCAGAGGGGGTTGAAGCTTTCTTT.

This chain links TRBV9 with TRBJ1-4, with 8 bases aligning to TRBD1. CDR1 is SGDLS and CDR2 is YYNGEE in the germline V gene. Trimming cost V 4 bases and J 6 bases; bases outside gene matches: 8. This CDR3 is 15 amino acids long. CDR3 amino acids: CASSPGGRGDEKLFF. The DNA for the CDR3 is TGTGCCAGCAGCCCAGGGGGCAGAGGGGATGAAAAACTGTTTTTT. Based on the CDR3 plus reference TRBV9 and TRBJ1-4, the full variable domain is DSGVTQTPKHLITATGQRVTLRCSPRSGDLSVYWYQQSLDQGLQFLIQYYNGEERAKGNILERFSAQQFPDLHSELNLSSLELGDSALYFCASSPGGRGDEKLFFGSGTQLSVL.

This chain joins TRBV2 and TRBJ1-6; TRBD1 matches at 10 bases. CDR3 length equals 16 residues. Germline CDR1 SNHLY, CDR2 FYNNEI. The ends lost 7 bases at V and 6 bases at J; junction bases unmatched: 9. The CDR3 loop is CASTNGGTGVNSPLHF. The CDR3 DNA reads as TGTGCCAGCACCAACGGCGGGACAGGGGTTAATTCACCCCTCCACTTT.

Only one count was recorded for this clone. The chain employs TRBV4-1 and TRBJ1-2; 9 bases map to TRBD1. Per germline, CDR1 MGHRA and CDR2 YSYEKL. The CDR3 has 17 amino acids. V lost 2 bases, J lost 0 bases, and 7 bases stayed unmatched. The CDR3 region is CASSQRQGVLANYGYTF. The CDR3 DNA reads TGCGCCAGCAGCCAACGACAGGGGGTGCTCGCTAACTATGGCTACACCTTC.

The chain recombines TRBV13 with TRBJ2-7, with 8 bases aligning to TRBD2. Germline V gives CDR1 PRHDT, CDR2 FYEKMQ (reference sequence). CDR3 length: 15 amino acids. The V segment lost 0 bases and the J segment 4 bases; nucleotides outside the gene matches: 5. This chain's CDR3 is CASSLGGRAEYEQYF. CDR3 coding DNA: TGTGCCAGCAGCTTAGGCGGGAGGGCCGAGTACGAGCAGTACTTC.

This clone has only one observation. This chain uses TRBV5-8 with TRBJ2-1; 11 bases are shared with TRBD2. V lost 0 bases and J lost 5; bases outside the gene matches: 1. CDR1 is SGHTS, CDR2 YDEGEE, per germline. The CDR3 has 15 amino acids. The CDR3 sequence is CASSLEGLADNEQFF. The CDR3 nucleotides are TGTGCCAGCAGCTTGGAGGGACTAGCGGACAATGAGCAGTTCTTC.